These 6 T cell receptor beta chains were sequenced from one sample in a study of blood T cell repertoires in COVID-19. The method was immunoSEQ multiplex PCR; TCRdb's version includes in-frame clones alone and lacks a portion of them. The table has 200,000 to 250,000 clones, roughly 88% seen once; the top ten hold about 12%. The sample comprised peripheral blood. All receptors come from a man older than 75 with acute or convalescent COVID-19.

The J gene is TRBJ2-5, the V gene TRBV6-6; D gene uncertain. Germline values: CDR1 MNHNY, CDR2 SVGAGI (reference sequence). The CDR3 runs 14 residues. The V end was cut by 0 bases, the J end by 5 bases, with 10 bases between. The CDR3 here is CASSYSMFEETQYF. The CDR3 nucleotides read TGTGCCAGCAGTTACTCGATGTTTGAGGAGACCCAGTACTTC.

The genes are TRBV6-5 and TRBJ1-1; D is unresolved. Looked up from germline, CDR1 is MNHEY and CDR2 is SVGAGI. V was shortened by 4 bases and J by 4 bases, with 16 bases between the two germline ends. The CDR3 runs 15 residues. The CDR3 coding sequence is TGTGCCAGCAGTTTGACCGGGATTTTTAGCACTGAAGCTTTCTTT. Translated, it gives CASSLTGIFSTEAFF.

The V gene is TRBV3-1 (or the pseudogene TRBV3-2), the J gene TRBJ2-7; D might be TRBD1 (5 bases). The CDR3 extends over 12 amino acids. CDR1 LGHDT and CDR2 YNNKEL come from the germline V gene (reference sequence). V was shortened by 2 bases and J by 6 bases, with 8 bases between the two germline ends. The CDR3 DNA sequence: TGTGCCAGCAGCCAACAGGGTGGCGAGCAGTACTTC. This encodes CASSQQGGEQYF.

The chain has TRBV5-1 and TRBJ1-4, with TRBD1 matching 10 bases. Germline V gives CDR1 SGHRS, CDR2 YFSETQ. Trimming removed 1 base from V and 6 bases from J; junction bases left unmatched: 3. This CDR3 is 15 amino acids long. CDR3 sequence (DNA): TGCGCCAGCAGCTTGATAGGACAGGGGGATGAAAAACTGTTTTTT. The encoded protein is CASSLIGQGDEKLFF.

A few counts support this clone. The chain uses TRBV12-3 or TRBV12-4 and TRBJ1-1; D is possibly TRBD1 (6 bases). The CDR3 totals 12 residues. Trimming took off 6 bases at V and 10 bases at J, with 15 bases between the two ends. DNA for the CDR3: TGTGCCAGCAGACAGGACGAAGGGGGAGCTTTCTTT. It yields the protein CASRQDEGGAFF.

V and J are TRBV28 and TRBJ1-1; D possibly corresponds to TRBD1 (5 bases). V was pared by 6 bases and J by 1 base, with 24 bases between. Germline V gene data show CDR1 as MDHEN and CDR2 as SYDVKM. The CDR3 runs to 18 residues. CDR3 sequence: CASSPSGPGWGENTEAFF. The CDR3 DNA follows: TGTGCCAGCAGCCCTAGCGGGCCTGGGTGGGGGGAGAACACTGAAGCTTTCTTT.